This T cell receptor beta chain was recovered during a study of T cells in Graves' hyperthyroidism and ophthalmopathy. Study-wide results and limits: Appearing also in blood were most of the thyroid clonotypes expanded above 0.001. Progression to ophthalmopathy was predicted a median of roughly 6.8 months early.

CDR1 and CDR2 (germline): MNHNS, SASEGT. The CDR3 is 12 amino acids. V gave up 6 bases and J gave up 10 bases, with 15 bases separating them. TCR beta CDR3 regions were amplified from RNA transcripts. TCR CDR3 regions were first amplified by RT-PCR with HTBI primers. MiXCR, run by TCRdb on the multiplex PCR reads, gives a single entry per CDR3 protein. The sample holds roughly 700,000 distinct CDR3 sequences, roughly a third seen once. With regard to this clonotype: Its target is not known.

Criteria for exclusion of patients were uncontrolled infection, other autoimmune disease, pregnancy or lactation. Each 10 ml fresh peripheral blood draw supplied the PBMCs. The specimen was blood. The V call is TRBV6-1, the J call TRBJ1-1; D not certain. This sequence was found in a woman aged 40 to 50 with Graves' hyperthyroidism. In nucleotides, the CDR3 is TGTGCCAGCAGCAATCAGCTTTCCGGAGCTTTCTTT. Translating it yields CASSNQLSGAFF.